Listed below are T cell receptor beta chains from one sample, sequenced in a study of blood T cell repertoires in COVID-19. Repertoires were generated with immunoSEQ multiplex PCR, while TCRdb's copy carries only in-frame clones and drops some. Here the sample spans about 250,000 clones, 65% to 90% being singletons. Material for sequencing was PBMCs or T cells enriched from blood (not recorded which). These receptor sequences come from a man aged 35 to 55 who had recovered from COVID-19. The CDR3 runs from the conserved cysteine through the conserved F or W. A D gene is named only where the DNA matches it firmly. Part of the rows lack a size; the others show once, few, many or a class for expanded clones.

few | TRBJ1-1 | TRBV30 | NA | CAWSVQEGYNTEAFF | TGTGCCTGGAGTGTACAGGAAGGGTATAACACTGAAGCTTTCTTT
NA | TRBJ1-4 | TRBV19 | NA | CASSPKEGGNEKLFF | TGTGCCAGTAGTCCCAAGGAAGGGGGTAATGAAAAACTGTTTTTT
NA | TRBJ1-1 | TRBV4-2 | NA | CASSQERAGVRTEAFF | TGTGCCAGCAGCCAAGAAAGGGCAGGGGTCAGGACTGAAGCTTTCTTT
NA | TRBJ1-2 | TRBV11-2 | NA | CASSLRLGDYGYTF | TGTGCCAGCAGCCTCCGGCTAGGCGACTATGGCTACACCTTC
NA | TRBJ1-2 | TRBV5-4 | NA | CASSLSGANYGYTF | TGTGCCAGCAGCTTATCAGGGGCCAACTATGGCTACACCTTC
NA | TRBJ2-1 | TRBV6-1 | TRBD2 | CASSPGLVGIGEQFF | TGTGCCAGCAGTCCGGGACTAGTAGGTATAGGGGAGCAGTTCTTC
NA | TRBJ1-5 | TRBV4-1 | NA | CASSQESGFVSPQHF | TGCGCCAGCAGCCAAGAATCGGGGTTCGTTAGCCCCCAGCATTTT
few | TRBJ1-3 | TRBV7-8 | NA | CASSFDSFEASGNTIYF | TGTGCCAGCAGCTTTGACAGCTTCGAGGCCTCTGGAAACACCATATATTTT
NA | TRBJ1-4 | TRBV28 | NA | CASSLGPVNEKLFF | TGTGCCAGCAGTTTAGGGCCTGTTAATGAAAAACTGTTTTTT
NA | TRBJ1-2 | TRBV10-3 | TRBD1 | CAISQDREGNYGYTF | TGTGCCATCAGTCAGGACAGGGAGGGCAACTATGGCTACACCTTC
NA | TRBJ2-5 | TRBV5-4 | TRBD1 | CASSLNPGQGTETQYF | TGTGCCAGCAGCCTCAACCCGGGACAGGGAACAGAGACCCAGTACTTC
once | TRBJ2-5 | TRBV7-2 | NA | CASAEETVGTQYF | TGTGCCAGCGCCGAGGAGACCGTGGGGACCCAGTACTTC
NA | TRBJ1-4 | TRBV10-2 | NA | CASSEVGRVEKLFF | TGCGCCAGCAGTGAGGTCGGGAGAGTGGAAAAACTGTTTTTT
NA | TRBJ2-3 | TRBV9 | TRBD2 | CASRLGLAGDTQYF | TGTGCCAGCAGACTCGGACTAGCGGGAGATACGCAGTATTTT
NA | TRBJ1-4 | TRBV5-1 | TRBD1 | CASSRDRPNEKLFF | TGCGCCAGCAGCCGGGACAGGCCGAATGAAAAACTGTTTTTT
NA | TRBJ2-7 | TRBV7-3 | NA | CASSLTGTLEQYF | TGTGCCAGCAGCTTAACCGGGACTCTTGAGCAGTACTTC
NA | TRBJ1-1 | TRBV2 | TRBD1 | CASSGDRESLNTEAFF | TGTGCCAGCAGTGGCGACAGGGAGAGTTTGAACACTGAAGCTTTCTTT
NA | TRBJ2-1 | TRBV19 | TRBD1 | CASSIEGQTYNEQFF | TGTGCCAGTAGTATAGAGGGACAGACATACAATGAGCAGTTCTTC
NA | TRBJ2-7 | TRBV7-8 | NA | CASSTTYEQYF | TGTGCCAGCAGCACAACCTACGAGCAGTACTTC
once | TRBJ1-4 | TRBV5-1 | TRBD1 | CASSPTPGGESEKLFF | TGCGCCAGCAGCCCTACCCCAGGGGGCGAGAGTGAAAAACTGTTTTTT
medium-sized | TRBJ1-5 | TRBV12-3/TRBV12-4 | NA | CASSLGGTQPQHF | TGTGCCAGCAGCCTTGGGGGGACTCAGCCCCAGCATTTT
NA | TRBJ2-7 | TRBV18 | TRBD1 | CASSPPTGTGAYEQYF | TGTGCCAGCTCACCACCGACGGGGACAGGGGCCTACGAGCAGTACTTC
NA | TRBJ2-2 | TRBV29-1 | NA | CSVVSQGNTGELFF | TGCAGCGTTGTTTCGCAGGGAAACACCGGGGAGCTGTTTTTT
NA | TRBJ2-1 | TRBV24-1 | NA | CATSGPRGLFF | TGTGCCACCAGTGGGCCCCGAGGATTGTTCTTC
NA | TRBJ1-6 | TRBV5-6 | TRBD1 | CASSLEGQTNSPLHF | TGTGCCAGCAGCTTGGAGGGACAGACAAATTCACCCCTCCACTTT
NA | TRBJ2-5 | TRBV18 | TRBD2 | CASSPSGLAGEGQETQYF | TGTGCCAGCTCACCGTCCGGACTAGCGGGAGAGGGTCAAGAGACCCAGTACTTC
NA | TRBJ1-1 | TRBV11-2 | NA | CASSLVGGDTEAFF | TGTGCCAGCAGCTTAGTCGGGGGGGACACTGAAGCTTTCTTT
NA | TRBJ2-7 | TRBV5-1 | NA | CASSLEGLAEQYF | TGCGCCAGCAGCTTGGAGGGACTCGCGGAACAGTACTTC
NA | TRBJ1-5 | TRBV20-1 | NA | CSARYRQEHF | TGCAGTGCTCGGTACCGACAGGAGCATTTT
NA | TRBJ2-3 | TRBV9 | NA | CASSVGLGGDTQYF | TGTGCCAGCAGCGTAGGACTAGGAGGGGATACGCAGTATTTT
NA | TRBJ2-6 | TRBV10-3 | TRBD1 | CATLRDRGPGANVLTF | TGTGCCACCCTCCGGGACAGGGGGCCGGGGGCCAACGTCCTGACTTTC
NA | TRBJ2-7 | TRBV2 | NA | CASRSLTGRNEQYF | TGTGCCAGCAGGAGCCTGACAGGGAGGAACGAGCAGTACTTC
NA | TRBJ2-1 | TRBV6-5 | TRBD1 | CASRDRGRDEQFF | TGTGCCAGCAGAGACAGGGGCCGGGATGAGCAGTTCTTC
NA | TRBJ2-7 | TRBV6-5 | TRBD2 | CASSLTSGSNEQYF | TGTGCCAGCAGTTTGACTAGCGGGAGTAACGAGCAGTACTTC
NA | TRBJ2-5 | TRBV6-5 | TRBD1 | CASQDRSLQETQYF | TGTGCCAGTCAGGACAGGAGCCTCCAAGAGACCCAGTACTTC
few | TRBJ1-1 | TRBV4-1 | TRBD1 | CASSQRGGQPYTEAFF | TGCGCCAGCAGCCAACGTGGGGGACAGCCATACACTGAAGCTTTCTTT
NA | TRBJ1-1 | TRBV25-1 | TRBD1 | CASSGGTGGIHETFF | TGTGCCAGCAGTGGGGGGACAGGAGGCATCCACGAGACTTTCTTT
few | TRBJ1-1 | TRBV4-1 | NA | CASSQGAGRKWAFF | TGCGCCAGCAGCCAAGGGGCGGGACGCAAATGGGCTTTCTTT
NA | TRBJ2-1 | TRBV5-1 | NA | CASSLDGVGYNEQFF | TGCGCCAGCAGCTTGGACGGAGTGGGTTACAATGAGCAGTTCTTC
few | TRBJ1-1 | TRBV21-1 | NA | CASSPDRGRVNTEAFF | TGTGCCAGCAGCCCCGACAGGGGGCGAGTGAACACTGAAGCTTTCTTT
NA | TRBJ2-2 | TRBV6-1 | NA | CASSEGPYTGELFF | TGTGCCAGCAGTGAAGGGCCTTACACCGGGGAGCTGTTTTTT
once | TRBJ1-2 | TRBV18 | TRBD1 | CASSTRRGHGYTF | TGTGCCAGCTCAACACGTAGGGGGCATGGCTACACCTTC
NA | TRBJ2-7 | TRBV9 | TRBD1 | CASSRDRAQEQYF | TGTGCCAGCAGCAGGGACAGGGCTCAAGAGCAGTACTTC
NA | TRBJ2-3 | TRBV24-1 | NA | CATSDLGRSTDTQYF | TGTGCCACCAGTGATTTGGGCAGAAGCACAGATACGCAGTATTTT
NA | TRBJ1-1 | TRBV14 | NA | CASSPFSGGTEAFF | TGTGCCAGCAGCCCCTTCTCGGGGGGAACTGAAGCTTTCTTT
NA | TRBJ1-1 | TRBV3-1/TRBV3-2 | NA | CASSQGQPNTEAFF | TGTGCCAGCAGCCAGGGGCAGCCGAACACTGAAGCTTTCTTT
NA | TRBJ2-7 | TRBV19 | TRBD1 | CASSSPGTGGGYEQYF | TGTGCCAGTAGTTCCCCCGGGACAGGGGGGGGCTACGAGCAGTACTTC
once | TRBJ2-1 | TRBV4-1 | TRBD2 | CASSRTGLAGYNEQFF | TGCGCCAGCAGCCGAACGGGACTAGCGGGGTACAATGAGCAGTTCTTC
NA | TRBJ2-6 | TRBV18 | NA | CASSPETSGANVLTF | TGTGCCAGCTCACCAGAGACATCTGGGGCCAACGTCCTGACTTTC
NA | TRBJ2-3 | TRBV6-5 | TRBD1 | CASSLRTGTDTQYF | TGTGCCAGCAGTCTTCGGACAGGGACAGATACGCAGTATTTT
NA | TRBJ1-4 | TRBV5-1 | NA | CASSLSPGATNEKLFF | TGCGCCAGCAGCTTGTCGCCAGGGGCAACTAATGAAAAACTGTTTTTT
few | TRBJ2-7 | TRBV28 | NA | CASSGTYEQYF | TGTGCCAGTAGCGGAACCTACGAGCAGTACTTC
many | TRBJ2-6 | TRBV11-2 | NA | CASSLSRSSGANVLTF | TGTGCCAGCAGCTTATCCCGGAGCTCTGGGGCCAACGTCCTGACTTTC
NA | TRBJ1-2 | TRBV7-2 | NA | CASSFGHNNYGYTF | TGTGCCAGCAGCTTCGGACACAATAACTATGGCTACACCTTC
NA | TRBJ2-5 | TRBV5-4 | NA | CASSLVSQETQYF | TGTGCCAGCAGCTTGGTCAGTCAAGAGACCCAGTACTTC
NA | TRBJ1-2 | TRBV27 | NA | CASSWASFGRNYGYTF | TGTGCCAGCAGTTGGGCCAGCTTCGGTAGGAACTATGGCTACACCTTC
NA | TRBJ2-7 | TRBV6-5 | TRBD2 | CASSYSMASGGAEQYF | TGTGCCAGCAGTTACTCGATGGCTAGCGGGGGCGCCGAGCAGTACTTC
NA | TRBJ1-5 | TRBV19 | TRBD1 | CASSMVQGNPPQHF | TGTGCCAGTAGTATGGTACAGGGGAATCCGCCCCAGCATTTT
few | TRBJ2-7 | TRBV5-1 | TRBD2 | CASSPKNWGLAKTYEQYF | TGCGCCAGCAGCCCAAAAAACTGGGGACTAGCTAAGACCTACGAGCAGTACTTC